This TCR beta chain was retrieved from a study of early T cells in non-severe SARS-CoV-2 infection (dated by TCRdb to the early 2020s). Notes on the research overall: Because TCR sequencing was done on bulk RNA from unsorted whole blood, the alpha and beta chains could not be paired.

The CDR3 numbers 12 residues from cysteine through phenylalanine. CDR3 DNA is the only sequence kept; it has 36 bases, read in frame from the first base. CDR1 and CDR2 are drawn from the germline V gene: LGHNA, YNFKEQ. A case-control design nested within a healthcare worker cohort in London, UK, was used, with weekly nasopharyngeal swab PCR tests and blood sampling performed. Healthcare workers were enrolled in the week of the UK lockdown, from 23 to 31 March 2020, and were followed every week for up to 16 weeks. Preparation of the library involved 5' RACE. The instrument was a NextSeq 500. Unique molecular identifiers were attached to individual cDNA molecules in the TCR library protocol so that sequencing error and PCR bias could be corrected. Both TCR alpha and beta chains were sequenced, and tight co-correlation was observed between alpha and beta sequence abundances in each sample. The source study handled its data this way. Decombinator V4 was used to annotate TCR sequences for V gene, J gene and CDR3. TCRs were defined as expanded if a significant change between any two time points was detected under a Poisson model with p below 0.0001. TCR abundances were normalised to the total number of TCRs sequenced per sample and were expressed as counts per million. TRAV1-2 paired with TRAJ12, TRAJ20 or TRAJ33 defined MAIT TCRs, while TRAV10 paired with TRAJ18 defined iNKT TCRs. VDJdb, accessed 1 November 2021, was searched for CMV, EBV and SARS-CoV-2 annotated TCRs, with TCRs annotated for multiple antigens excluded. Using fastp trimming at Q25 and MiXCR clonotype assembly, TCRdb reanalyzed the public sequencing data and kept in-frame beta chains. Rows with one shared CDR3 protein collapse into an entry with the most common genes and DNA. Here the V and J calls rest on TCRdb's processing, not on the authors' analysis. The sample profile shows roughly 25,000 distinct CDR3 sequences; 4.3% of them were found once. The ten largest make up approximately 14% of the sample.

In this sample, this clonotype turned up a few times. Its antigen remains undetermined. The germline gene is not matched at one end of the junction; a read error may be the cause. Results and caveats for the whole study, not just this receptor: VDJdb matching was skewed toward anti-spike CD8 responses and likely underestimated virus-specific expansions by missing private and CD4 specificities.

The TCR originated in an adult who was a healthcare worker with PCR-confirmed SARS-CoV-2 infection or an uninfected control (not recorded which). Sequencing was done on a sample of whole blood. The sequence links TRBV4-2 to TRBJ1-5; no D gene can be assigned with confidence. Here the CDR3 is given as CASSQDNQPQHF. The DNA sequence is as follows: TGCGCCAGCAGCCAGGACAATCAGCCCCAGCATTTT.